Presented here are 7 T cell receptor beta chains from one specimen sequenced in a study of cytomegalovirus exposure and HLA in healthy donors. PCR primers comprised 60 Vbeta and 13 Jbeta primers. Clones were read by immunoSEQ multiplex PCR, and TCRdb kept only the in-frame ones, dropping some. This table holds approximately 110,000 clones, approximately 80% found once. The specimen sequenced was PBMCs. The receptors stem from a man aged 40-49 years in good health and CMV-seronegative.

The chain joins TRBV29-1 to TRBJ2-1, with TRBD2 matching 9 bases. CDR1 is SQVTM, CDR2 ANQGSEA, per germline. V trimming: 5 bases; J trimming: 5 bases; junction bases outside the gene matches: 7. This CDR3 has 14 residues. The CDR3: CSVRVAGAHNEQFF. CDR3 in DNA: TGCAGCGTTCGGGTAGCGGGGGCGCACAATGAGCAGTTCTTC.

The chain combines TRBV10-1 with TRBJ2-3; D is undetermined. The CDR3 extends over 14 amino acids. In germline, CDR1 is WNHNN, CDR2 SYGVQD (reference sequence). V was shortened by 0 bases and J by 2 bases, with 6 bases between the two germline ends. CDR3 region: CASSESTYTDTQYF. The CDR3 region has the DNA TGCGCCAGCAGTGAGTCTACCTACACAGATACGCAGTATTTT.

The genes are TRBV7-9 and TRBJ2-1; the match to TRBD2 covers 8 bases. There are 15 residues in the CDR3. The germline V gene has CDR1 SEHNR and CDR2 FQNEAQ (reference sequence). Trimming removed 5 bases from V and 6 bases from J; junction bases left unmatched: 9. DNA for the CDR3: TGTGCCAGCAGCGCGGCTAGCGGGCCGAGCAATGAGCAGTTCTTC. Amino acid sequence: CASSAASGPSNEQFF.

As for this clone: No conserved phenylalanine or tryptophan is present at the end of the CDR3, so a read error is the likely explanation. The chain employs TRBV2 and TRBJ1-2; TRBD1 is a possible D gene (5 bases). The ends were cut back, 6 bases at V and 3 bases at J, with 14 bases in the middle. CDR1 SNHLY and CDR2 FYNNEI come from the germline V gene. The CDR3 consists of 14 residues. The CDR3 nucleotides read TGTGCCAGCAGAACTGGGCAGGGCCACTATGGCTACACCCTC. Translated, it gives CASRTGQGHYGYTL.

V usage is TRBV2 and J usage is TRBJ1-5; a possible D gene is TRBD1 (5 bases). The CDR3 has 13 residues. CDR1 and CDR2 (germline): SNHLY, FYNNEI. The V end was cut by 6 bases, the J end by 7 bases, with 13 bases between. CDR3 sequence reads: CASRNQGGQPQHF. The CDR3 DNA follows: TGTGCCAGCAGGAATCAGGGTGGCCAGCCCCAGCATTTT.

This chain uses TRBV6-6 with TRBJ1-1, with D tentatively TRBD1 (5 bases). Per germline, CDR1 MNHNY and CDR2 SVGAGI (reference sequence). Trimming cost V 0 bases and J 4 bases, with 12 bases left between them. This CDR3 spans 15 amino acids. The CDR3 protein is CASSYSPGGGTEAFF. The CDR3 DNA reads as TGTGCCAGCAGTTACTCACCCGGGGGTGGCACTGAAGCTTTCTTT.

This rearrangement joins TRBV5-5 to TRBJ2-1, with a tentative D call TRBD2 (6 bases). V was trimmed by 4 bases and J by 4 bases, leaving 21 bases between them. This CDR3 is 17 amino acids long. Germline V gene data show CDR1 as SGHKS and CDR2 as YYEKEE (reference sequence). CDR3 nucleotide sequence: TGTGCCAGCAGCGGCGGGCATGGAGGGCTAGCTTACAATGAGCAGTTCTTC. Residues: CASSGGHGGLAYNEQFF.